Included here is one TCR beta chain sequence, with context. What it recognizes is unknown. A much more abundant neighbour one base away suggests this may be a read error. This CDR3 is 15 amino acids long. The J segment lost 5 bases and the V segment lost 5 bases, leaving 10 bases of the junction unmatched. Germline CDR1 and CDR2: SGHVS and FNYEAQ. The sample is drawn from a study of post-analysis software for immune sequencing data. Unique molecular identifiers were carried by the TCR beta cDNA libraries. Each sample of roughly 0.9 to 11 million input T cells yielded around 500,000 cDNA molecules, so each molecule approximated one T cell. TCRdb re-analysed the PCR reads in MiXCR, keeping a single row per CDR3 protein. The data show approximately 460,000 distinct CDR3 sequences, nearly 45% seen once. Notes on the study in general: The authors found that F measure strongly co-clustered same-batch samples. Patients used a few TRBV segments, including TRBV5-6, TRBV5-1 and TRBV20-1, more often than controls. The normalized Chao1 diversity of multiple sclerosis patients was significantly lower than that of controls.

The receptor comes from a girl aged 5-17 years with multiple sclerosis. The rearrangement links TRBV7-6 to TRBJ2-3; TRBD2 aligns across 7 bases. The sample consisted of blood. The CDR3 reads CASSQGAGEIDTQYF. Here the CDR3 DNA reads TGTGCCAGCAGCCAAGGGGCGGGAGAGATAGATACGCAGTATTTT.